This TCR beta chain was captured in a study of CD4 T cells in relation to SARS-CoV-2 and coronaviruses. CD4+ T cells from unexposed donors were obtained before the COVID-19 pandemic (2011-2018). CD4+ T cells were isolated from the cells after roughly 11 days of culture. The CDR3 extends over 17 amino acids. Germline V gene data show CDR1 as LGHNA and CDR2 as YNFKEQ. V dropped 1 base and J dropped 5 bases, with 18 bases sitting between them. About this clone: Antigen unknown.

Here immunoSEQ multiplex PCR was the method, and the copy in TCRdb shows in-frame clones only, minus some. The sample lists roughly 25,000 clones, around three quarters seen once, with around 14% in the top ten. This clonotype was sampled from a human donor in good health. Sequenced input: CD4+ T cells from PBMCs, cultured in vitro. This rearrangement joins TRBV4-2 to TRBJ2-1, with D possibly matching TRBD1 (5 bases). CDR3 loop: CASSQAGLIMLDNEQFF. In DNA, the CDR3 is TGTGCCAGCAGCCAAGCAGGGTTGATAATGTTGGACAATGAGCAGTTCTTC.